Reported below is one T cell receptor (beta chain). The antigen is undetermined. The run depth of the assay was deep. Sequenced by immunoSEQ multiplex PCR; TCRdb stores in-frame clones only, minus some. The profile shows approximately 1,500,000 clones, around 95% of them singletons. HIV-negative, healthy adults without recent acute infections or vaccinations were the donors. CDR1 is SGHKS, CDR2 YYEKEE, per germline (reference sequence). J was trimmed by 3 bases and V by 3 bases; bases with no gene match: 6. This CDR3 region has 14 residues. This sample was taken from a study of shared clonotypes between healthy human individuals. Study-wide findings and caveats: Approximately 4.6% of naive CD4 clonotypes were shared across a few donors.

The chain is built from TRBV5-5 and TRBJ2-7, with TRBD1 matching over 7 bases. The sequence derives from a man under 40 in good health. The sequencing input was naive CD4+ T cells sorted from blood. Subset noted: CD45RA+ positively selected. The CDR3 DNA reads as TGTGCCAGCAGCTCGCCACAGGGGTTCTACGAGCAGTACTTC. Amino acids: CASSSPQGFYEQYF.